The 31 T cell receptor beta chains presented below share a single source sample, sequenced in a study of blood T cell repertoires in COVID-19. Assay: immunoSEQ multiplex PCR; the TCRdb copy retains only in-frame clones and omits some. Seen here are a few hundred thousand clones, under 95% observed once, and the top ten hold about 18%. The material sequenced was PBMCs or T cells enriched from blood (not recorded which). These receptors all come from a woman in her thirties who had recovered from COVID-19.

The chain has TRBV9 and TRBJ2-7, with TRBD2 identical over 9 bases. CDR1 is SGDLS and CDR2 is YYNGEE in the germline V gene. Unmatched junction bases numbered 6, after V lost 4 bases and J lost 1 base. The CDR3 length is 15 residues. CDR3 bases: TGTGCCAGCAGCCCCCGGACTAGCGCTTCCTACGAGCAGTACTTC. It yields the protein CASSPRTSASYEQYF. The full variable domain, rest sourced from reference TRBV9 and TRBJ2-7, is DSGVTQTPKHLITATGQRVTLRCSPRSGDLSVYWYQQSLDQGLQFLIQYYNGEERAKGNILERFSAQQFPDLHSELNLSSLELGDSALYFCASSPRTSASYEQYFGPGTRLTVT.

This clone was seen just once. The chain combines TRBV5-1 with TRBJ2-4, with TRBD2 as a possible D gene (5 bases). Deletions cut 1 base from V and 8 bases from J, with 13 bases between. CDR1 is SGHRS, CDR2 YFSETQ, per germline. The CDR3 contains 14 residues. CDR3 residues: CASSLSGWVDIQYF. The CDR3 DNA reads as TGCGCCAGCAGCTTGTCGGGATGGGTGGACATTCAGTACTTC.

The V gene is TRBV5-1, the J gene TRBJ2-3; no clear D gene. Germline V lookup: CDR1 SGHRS, CDR2 YFSETQ. CDR3 length equals 14 residues. Trimming removed 7 bases from V and 4 bases from J, with 16 bases in between. The CDR3 region is CASAPGGASDTQYF. CDR3 in DNA: TGCGCCAGCGCCCCCGGTGGAGCCTCAGATACGCAGTATTTT.

The chain recombines TRBV30 with TRBJ1-2; weak D call: TRBD1 (6 bases). The germline V gene encodes CDR1 GTSNPN and CDR2 SVGIG (reference sequence). CDR3 size: 15 residues. V was shortened by 0 bases and J by 8 bases, with 19 bases between the two germline ends. CDR3: CAWSVPGGRPYGYTF. The CDR3 DNA follows: TGTGCCTGGAGTGTCCCGGGGGGCAGGCCTTACGGCTACACCTTC. The full variable domain, rest sourced from reference TRBV30 and TRBJ1-2, is SQTIHQWPATLVQPVGSPLSLECTVEGTSNPNLYWYRQAAGRGLQLLFYSVGIGQISSEVPQNLSASRPQDRQFILSSKKLLLSDSGFYLCAWSVPGGRPYGYTFGSGTRLTVV.

The chain joins TRBV4-1 to TRBJ2-7; perhaps TRBD1 as D (6 bases). The CDR3 is 15 amino acids. In germline, CDR1 is MGHRA, CDR2 YSYEKL. V was cut by 1 base and J by 0 bases, with 10 bases left in between. The CDR3 DNA sequence: TGCGCCAGCAGCCAAGTAAACAGGGCCTCCTACGAGCAGTACTTC. Protein: CASSQVNRASYEQYF.

This chain uses TRBV6-5 with TRBJ1-1; D is perhaps TRBD1 (6 bases). Trimming stripped 7 bases from V and 1 base from J, with 16 bases between. In germline, CDR1 is MNHEY, CDR2 SVGAGI. The CDR3 is made up of 15 amino acids. CDR3 sequence reads: CASNQGGAGNTEAFF. Here the CDR3 DNA reads TGTGCCAGCAACCAAGGGGGGGCAGGGAACACTGAAGCTTTCTTT.

The chain recombines TRBV15 with TRBJ2-1; 7 bases are a match to TRBD2. Germline CDR1 is LNHNV and CDR2 is YYDKDF (reference sequence). This CDR3 comprises 13 residues. The trim removed 0 bases at V and 15 bases at J, leaving 8 bases unmatched. The DNA for the CDR3 is TGTGCCACCAGCAGAGAAACAACTAGCGTTCGGTTCTTC. Translation gives CATSRETTSVRFF.

The rearrangement links TRBV20-1 to TRBJ1-5, with D perhaps TRBD1 (5 bases). The CDR3 has 13 residues. V lost 3 bases, J lost 7 bases, and 13 bases lay in between. Germline V lookup: CDR1 DFQATT, CDR2 SNEGSKA (reference sequence). The CDR3 here is CSASAGLGQPQHF. In DNA form, the CDR3 reads TGCAGTGCTAGTGCAGGGCTGGGGCAGCCCCAGCATTTT.

The chain has TRBV28 and TRBJ1-4; D possibly corresponds to TRBD1 (5 bases). The CDR3 runs to 15 residues. Germline CDR1 reads MDHEN; CDR2 reads SYDVKM. Trimming removed 5 bases at V and 6 bases at J, with 16 bases between. The CDR3 spells CASSTIRGLDEKLFF. The DNA for the CDR3 is TGTGCCAGCAGTACAATTAGGGGACTTGATGAAAAACTGTTTTTT. Looking up the rest from reference TRBV28 and TRBJ1-4 gives the full variable domain: DVKVTQSSRYLVKRTGEKVFLECVQDMDHENMFWYRQDPGLGLRLIYFSYDVKMKEKGDIPEGYSVSREKKERFSLILESASTNQTSMYLCASSTIRGLDEKLFFGSGTQLSVL.

The genes are TRBV6-5 and TRBJ2-2, with D uncertain. The CDR3 is made up of 14 amino acids. The germline CDR1 and CDR2 sequences are MNHEY and SVGAGI. The V end lost 6 bases, the J end lost 0 bases, and 8 bases lay between the germline ends. The CDR3: CASSVETNTGELFF. The CDR3 nucleotides are TGTGCCAGCAGCGTAGAGACGAACACCGGGGAGCTGTTTTTT.

The rearrangement links TRBV11-2 to TRBJ2-5, with D possibly being TRBD2 (6 bases). Trimming cost V 4 bases and J 5 bases, with 8 bases left between them. CDR1 SGHAT and CDR2 FQNNGV come from the germline V gene. This CDR3 has 12 amino acids. In DNA form, the CDR3 reads TGTGCCAGCAGCTGGGGGGAGGAGACCCAGTACTTC. It is translated as CASSWGEETQYF.

This sequence joins TRBV21-1 and TRBJ2-2; no DNA check was done on the table's D call, TRBD2. TRBV21-1 is an annotated pseudogene. The CDR3 is made up of 16 amino acids. For the CDR3, the DNA is TGTGCCAGCAGCGCGACTAGCGGGAGGGGTCCCGGGGAGCTGTTTTTT. Amino acids: CASSATSGRGPGELFF.

The rearrangement joins TRBV5-1 to TRBJ1-2; no clear D gene. The germline V and J ends were trimmed by 2 bases and 6 bases, with 14 bases remaining between them. The germline CDR1 and CDR2 sequences are SGHRS and YFSETQ. This CDR3 is 14 amino acids long. The DNA of the CDR3 is TGCGCCAGCAGCTTTCCCACGGGGAAGAATGGCTACACCTTC. It yields the protein CASSFPTGKNGYTF.

The chain has TRBV5-4 and TRBJ2-7; 8 bases match TRBD2. Germline V gene data show CDR1 as SGHNT and CDR2 as YYREEE (reference sequence). This CDR3 comprises 14 residues. The V and J ends lost 2 bases and 2 bases, in that order; junction bases with no gene match: 3. CDR3 sequence: CASSFGTSPYEQYF. As DNA, the CDR3 is TGTGCCAGCAGCTTTGGGACTAGTCCCTACGAGCAGTACTTC.

This CDR3 is CASRFTGTGLGGANVLTF. The CDR3 bases are TGCGCCAGCAGATTTACCGGGACAGGGTTAGGTGGGGCCAACGTCCTGACTTTC. The chain employs TRBV5-1 and TRBJ2-6; 9 bases align to TRBD1. The V and J ends lost 5 bases and 3 bases, in that order; junction bases with no gene match: 12. The CDR3 has 18 amino acids. Germline loops: CDR1 SGHRS, CDR2 YFSETQ.

This sequence joins TRBV28 and TRBJ1-2; the D is unclear. CDR1 and CDR2 from the germline V gene are MDHEN and SYDVKM. V was clipped by 7 bases and J by 5 bases, with 8 bases between them. This CDR3 contains 11 residues. The CDR3 loop is CASTSGYGYTF. CDR3 in DNA: TGTGCCAGCACCTCCGGTTATGGCTACACCTTC.

V and J are TRBV4-3 and TRBJ2-7; 11 bases line up with TRBD2. This CDR3 is 16 amino acids long. The junction had 12 bases not matched to a gene; V was cut back by 5 bases and J by 6 bases. The germline gives CDR1 LGHNA, CDR2 YSLEER. CDR3 sequence reads: CASSTRTSGRPSEQYF. Written as DNA, the CDR3 is TGCGCCAGCAGCACCCGAACTAGCGGGAGACCCAGCGAGCAGTACTTC.

This chain connects TRBV11-2 to TRBJ1-1; D remains unclear. The V gene lost 1 base and the J gene lost 0 bases, with 9 bases spanning the gap. The CDR3 is 15 amino acids. Germline V gives CDR1 SGHAT, CDR2 FQNNGV. This chain's CDR3 is CASSLALTVNTEAFF. CDR3 DNA sequence: TGTGCCAGCAGCTTAGCCCTTACTGTGAACACTGAAGCTTTCTTT. Combining the CDR3 with reference TRBV11-2 and TRBJ1-1 gives the whole variable domain EAGVAQSPRYKIIEKRQSVAFWCNPISGHATLYWYQQILGQGPKLLIQFQNNGVVDDSQLPKDRFSAERLKGVDSTLKIQPAKLEDSAVYLCASSLALTVNTEAFFGQGTRLTVV.

The J gene is TRBJ1-5, the V gene TRBV28; D gene unclear. V was cut by 5 bases and J by 2 bases, with 19 bases left in between. The CDR3 is made up of 17 amino acids. Germline-derived CDR1 and CDR2 are MDHEN and SYDVKM. DNA for the CDR3: TGTGCCAGCAGTCCTATCCGACCCTTAGCGGGCAATCAGCCCCAGCATTTT. It translates to CASSPIRPLAGNQPQHF.

The chain combines TRBV4-2 with TRBJ2-7; 9 bases match TRBD2. Germline CDR1 is LGHNA and CDR2 is YNFKEQ. V was clipped by 4 bases and J by 3 bases; unmatched bases: 7. This CDR3 is 15 amino acids long. CDR3 sequence (DNA): TGTGCCAGCAGCCCCCGGACTAGCGAAAGCTACGAGCAGTACTTC. Amino acid sequence: CASSPRTSESYEQYF.

The chain joins TRBV5-1 to TRBJ1-1; 9 bases fit TRBD1. The ends lost 5 bases at V and 8 bases at J; junction bases unmatched: 4. The CDR3 has 12 residues. Germline CDR1 and CDR2: SGHRS and YFSETQ. The CDR3 DNA is TGCGCCAGCAGATACGGACAGGGGGAAGCTTTCTTT. It specifies CASRYGQGEAFF.

A word on this clone: The same CDR3 is also encoded by other DNA sequences in this sample. This chain connects TRBV5-1 to TRBJ2-3; D uncertain. The germline V gene encodes CDR1 SGHRS and CDR2 YFSETQ. CDR3 length: 13 residues. V was trimmed by 0 bases and J by 3 bases, leaving 5 bases between them. CDR3 bases: TGCGCCAGCAGCTTGGCCGTGACAGATACGCAGTATTTT. As protein: CASSLAVTDTQYF.

This chain links TRBV5-1 with TRBJ2-1; 11 bases fit TRBD2. CDR1 and CDR2 from the germline V gene are SGHRS and YFSETQ. J was trimmed by 7 bases and V by 4 bases; bases with no gene match: 7. The CDR3 totals 15 residues. CDR3 residues: CASSPLAGGANEQFF. CDR3 bases: TGCGCCAGCAGCCCCCTAGCGGGGGGCGCAAATGAGCAGTTCTTC.

This sequence joins TRBV28 and TRBJ2-3; tentative D call: TRBD1 (5 bases). CDR1 is MDHEN and CDR2 is SYDVKM in the germline V gene. Trimming cost V 1 base and J 5 bases, with 10 bases left between them. The CDR3 contains 14 residues. CDR3 residues: CASSLFQGLDTQYF. Written as DNA, the CDR3 is TGTGCCAGCAGTTTATTCCAGGGTCTAGATACGCAGTATTTT. The variable domain in full, with the rest retrieved from reference TRBV28 and TRBJ2-3, is DVKVTQSSRYLVKRTGEKVFLECVQDMDHENMFWYRQDPGLGLRLIYFSYDVKMKEKGDIPEGYSVSREKKERFSLILESASTNQTSMYLCASSLFQGLDTQYFGPGTRLTVL.

The chain employs TRBV6-6 and TRBJ2-2, with TRBD1 matching 9 bases. CDR1 is MNHNY and CDR2 is SVGAGI in the germline V gene (reference sequence). There are 16 residues in the CDR3. Losses at the gene ends were 5 bases for V and 4 bases for J; bases not matched to a gene: 8. In nucleotides, the CDR3 is TGTGCCAGCAGTCAACAGGGACAGGGCTTCACCGGGGAGCTGTTTTTT. Translating gives CASSQQGQGFTGELFF.

The chain links TRBV7-2 to TRBJ1-2; TRBD1 matches at 10 bases. CDR3 length: 15 residues. V dropped 5 bases and J dropped 4; count of bases not matched to a gene: 7. CDR1 and CDR2 from the germline V gene are SGHTA and FQGNSA. CDR3 nucleotides: TGTGCCAGCAGCCAACCGGACAGGGGGGGCTATGGCTACACCTTC. Residues: CASSQPDRGGYGYTF.

The chain links TRBV3-1 (or the pseudogene TRBV3-2) to TRBJ2-1; TRBD2 might be the D (5 bases). Looked up from germline, CDR1 is LGHDT and CDR2 is YNNKEL (reference sequence). The CDR3 totals 17 residues. V lost 2 bases, J lost 6 bases, and 20 bases lay in between. The CDR3, as DNA: TGTGCCAGCAGCCAATTCGGGGTCCAGACCGCCGGCAATGAGCAGTTCTTC. This sequence encodes CASSQFGVQTAGNEQFF.

This clone appeared a few times. The chain couples TRBV4-1 to TRBJ1-2; D uncertain. The V gene's germline CDR1 is MGHRA and CDR2 YSYEKL. Trimming pared 4 bases from V and 0 bases from J, leaving 15 bases between. The CDR3 runs to 16 residues. CDR3 sequence: CASSLSKGGSNYGYTF. The CDR3 DNA is TGCGCCAGCAGCCTCTCCAAAGGAGGATCTAACTATGGCTACACCTTC.

This chain uses TRBV7-2 with TRBJ1-2; TRBD1 is a possible D gene (5 bases). CDR1 and CDR2 from the germline V gene are SGHTA and FQGNSA. The V end was cut by 5 bases, the J end by 9 bases, with 19 bases between. This CDR3 is built from 14 residues. CDR3 DNA sequence: TGTGCCAGCAGCCTCCAGGGAGGACCTCGAAGCTACACCTTC. This encodes CASSLQGGPRSYTF. The whole variable domain, remainder taken from reference TRBV7-2 and TRBJ1-2, is GAGVSQSPSNKVTEKGKDVELRCDPISGHTALYWYRQSLGQGLEFLIYFQGNSAPDKSGLPSDRFSAERTGGSVSTLTIQRTQQEDSAVYLCASSLQGGPRSYTFGSGTRLTVV.

The gene calls are TRBV12-3 or TRBV12-4 and TRBJ2-5; TRBD1 is a possible D gene (6 bases). Trimming left V 2 bases short and J 4 bases short, with 8 bases between. The CDR3 is 13 residues long. CDR3 DNA: TGTGCCAGCAGTTTATCGGACAGAGAGACCCAGTACTTC. This codes for CASSLSDRETQYF.

This chain uses TRBV25-1 with TRBJ1-2; maybe TRBD1 (5 bases). CDR1 and CDR2 from the germline V gene are MGHDK and SYGVNS. V lost 6 bases, J lost 8 bases, and 22 bases lay in between. The CDR3 spans 15 residues. The CDR3, as DNA: TGTGCCAGCAGGGGAATCGGGGGGGGTAATACGGGCTACACCTTC. Translating gives CASRGIGGGNTGYTF.